This TCR beta chain came from a study of shared clonotypes between healthy human individuals. Study-level background: Donors, aged 18 to 49, were two women and three men.

Naive CD8 cells were CD45RO-negative, positively selected for CCR7, excluding terminally differentiated effector memory CD45RA+ cells. Data came from immunoSEQ multiplex PCR; TCRdb stores just in-frame clones and leaves some out. This table holds 600,000 or so clones, 95% to 98% found once. Germline CDR1 and CDR2: SGHTA and FQGNSA. There are 19 residues in the CDR3. Trimming took off 0 bases at V and 5 bases at J, with 24 bases between the two ends. The TCR was taken from a man aged 30 to 39 in good health. The chain employs TRBV7-2 and TRBJ2-3; D is undetermined. Sequenced input: naive CD8+ T cells sorted from blood. This CDR3 is CASSLAPNRAFADGDTQYF. CDR3 coding DNA: TGTGCCAGCAGCTTAGCCCCGAACCGTGCCTTCGCCGATGGAGATACGCAGTATTTT.